This record looks at one T cell receptor beta chain sequence and its context. The data stem from a study of T cell changes during pregnancy in multiple sclerosis. TCRdb's copy holds only in-frame clones and misses some; the assay was immunoSEQ multiplex PCR. The sample holds 40,000 to 55,000 clones; around 92% are singletons and the top ten take about 4.7%. Germline V lookup: CDR1 SQVTM, CDR2 ANQGSEA. Trimming took off 0 bases at V and 0 bases at J, with 12 bases between the two ends. This CDR3 region has 15 residues. This TCR was sampled from a female donor with multiple sclerosis, enrolled in a pregnancy study. The V call is TRBV29-1, the J call TRBJ2-7, with a possible D match to TRBD1 (5 bases). Sequences were derived from CD8+ T cells from peripheral blood mononuclear cells, sampled in the first trimester of pregnancy. CDR3 in amino acids: CSVEDSRVDSYEQYF. The CDR3 DNA follows: TGCAGCGTTGAAGACAGCAGGGTGGACTCCTACGAGCAGTACTTC.